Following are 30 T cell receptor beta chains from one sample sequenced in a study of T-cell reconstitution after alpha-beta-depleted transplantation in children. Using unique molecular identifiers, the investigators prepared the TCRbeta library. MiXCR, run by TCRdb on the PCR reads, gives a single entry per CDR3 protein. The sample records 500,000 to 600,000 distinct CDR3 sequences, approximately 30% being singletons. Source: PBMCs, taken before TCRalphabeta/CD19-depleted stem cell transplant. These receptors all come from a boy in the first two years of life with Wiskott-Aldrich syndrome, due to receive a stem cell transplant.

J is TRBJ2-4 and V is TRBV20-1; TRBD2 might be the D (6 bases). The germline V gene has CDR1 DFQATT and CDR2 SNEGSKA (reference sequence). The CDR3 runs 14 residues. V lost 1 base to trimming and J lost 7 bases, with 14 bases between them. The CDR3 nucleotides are TGCAGTGCTAGAGTGGGTCGACTAGTCAACATTCAGTACTTC. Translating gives CSARVGRLVNIQYF.

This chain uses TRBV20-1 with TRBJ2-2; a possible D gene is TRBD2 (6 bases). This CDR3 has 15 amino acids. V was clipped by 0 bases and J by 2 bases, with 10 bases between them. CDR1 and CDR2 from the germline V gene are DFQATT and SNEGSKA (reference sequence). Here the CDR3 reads CSARDAGLNTGELFF. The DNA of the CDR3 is TGCAGTGCTAGAGATGCGGGGCTAAACACCGGGGAGCTGTTTTTT.

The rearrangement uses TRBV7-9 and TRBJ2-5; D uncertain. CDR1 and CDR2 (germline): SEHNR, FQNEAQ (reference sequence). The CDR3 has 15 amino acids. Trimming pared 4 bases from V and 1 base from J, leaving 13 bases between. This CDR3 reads CASSSHTVSQETQYF. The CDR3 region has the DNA TGTGCCAGCAGCTCTCATACAGTTTCCCAAGAGACCCAGTACTTC.

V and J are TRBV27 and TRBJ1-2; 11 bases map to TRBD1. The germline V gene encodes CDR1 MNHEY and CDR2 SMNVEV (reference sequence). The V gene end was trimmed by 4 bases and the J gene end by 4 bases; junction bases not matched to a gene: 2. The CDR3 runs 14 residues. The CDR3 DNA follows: TGTGCCAGCAGTTCTGGACAGGGGGCCTATGGCTACACCTTC. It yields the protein CASSSGQGAYGYTF.

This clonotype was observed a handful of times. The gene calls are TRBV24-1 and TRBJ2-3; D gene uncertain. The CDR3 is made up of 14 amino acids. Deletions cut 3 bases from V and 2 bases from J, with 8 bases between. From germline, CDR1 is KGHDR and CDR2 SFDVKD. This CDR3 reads CATSDPDLTDTQYF. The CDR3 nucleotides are TGTGCCACCAGTGATCCGGACCTCACAGATACGCAGTATTTT.

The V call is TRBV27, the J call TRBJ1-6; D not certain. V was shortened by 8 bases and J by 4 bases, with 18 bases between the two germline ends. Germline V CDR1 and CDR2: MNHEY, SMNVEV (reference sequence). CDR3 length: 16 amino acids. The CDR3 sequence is CASHLKGQPYNSPLHF. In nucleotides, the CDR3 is TGTGCCAGCCATCTGAAAGGGCAACCTTATAATTCACCCCTCCACTTT.

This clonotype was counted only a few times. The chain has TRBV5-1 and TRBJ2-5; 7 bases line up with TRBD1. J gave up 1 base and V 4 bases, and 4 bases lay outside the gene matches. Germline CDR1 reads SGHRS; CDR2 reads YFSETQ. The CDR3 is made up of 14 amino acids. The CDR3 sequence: CASSPGTAQETQYF. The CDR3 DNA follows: TGCGCCAGCAGCCCAGGGACAGCCCAAGAGACCCAGTACTTC.

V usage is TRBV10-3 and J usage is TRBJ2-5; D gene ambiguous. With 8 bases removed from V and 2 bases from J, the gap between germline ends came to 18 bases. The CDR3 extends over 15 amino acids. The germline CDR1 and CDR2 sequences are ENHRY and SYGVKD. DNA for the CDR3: TGTGCCATCCGCGACCCGGATCGGTTTCAAGAGACCCAGTACTTC. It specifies CAIRDPDRFQETQYF.

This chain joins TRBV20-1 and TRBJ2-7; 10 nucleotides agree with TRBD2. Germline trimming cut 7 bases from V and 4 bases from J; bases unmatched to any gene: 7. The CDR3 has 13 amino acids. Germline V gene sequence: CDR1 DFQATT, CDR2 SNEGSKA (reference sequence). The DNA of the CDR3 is TGCAGTGTCCCGGGACTAGCGAGATACGAGCAGTACTTC. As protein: CSVPGLARYEQYF.

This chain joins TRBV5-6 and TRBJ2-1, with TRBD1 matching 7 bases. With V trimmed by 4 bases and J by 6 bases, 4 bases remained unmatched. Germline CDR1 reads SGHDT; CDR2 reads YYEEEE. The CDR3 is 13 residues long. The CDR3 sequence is CASSPGQLNEQFF. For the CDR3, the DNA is TGTGCCAGCAGCCCGGGACAGCTCAATGAGCAGTTCTTC. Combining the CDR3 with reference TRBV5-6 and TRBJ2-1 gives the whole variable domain DAGVTQSPTHLIKTRGQQVTLRCSPKSGHDTVSWYQQALGQGPQFIFQYYEEEERQRGNFPDRFSGHQFPNYSSELNVNALLLGDSALYLCASSPGQLNEQFFGPGTRLTVL.

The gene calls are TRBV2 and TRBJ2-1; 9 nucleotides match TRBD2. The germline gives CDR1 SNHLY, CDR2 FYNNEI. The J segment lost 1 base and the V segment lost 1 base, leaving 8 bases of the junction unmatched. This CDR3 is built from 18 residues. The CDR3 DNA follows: TGTGCCAGCAGTGAAGTCCTAGCGGGGATCCGGTCCTACAATGAGCAGTTCTTC. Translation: CASSEVLAGIRSYNEQFF.

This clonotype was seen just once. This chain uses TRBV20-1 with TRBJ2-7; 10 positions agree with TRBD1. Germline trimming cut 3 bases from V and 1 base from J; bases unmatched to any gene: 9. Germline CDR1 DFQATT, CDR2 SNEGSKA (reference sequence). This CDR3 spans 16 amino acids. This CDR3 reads CSASKVRTGGSYEQYF. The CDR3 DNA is TGCAGTGCTAGTAAAGTCCGGACAGGGGGATCCTACGAGCAGTACTTC.

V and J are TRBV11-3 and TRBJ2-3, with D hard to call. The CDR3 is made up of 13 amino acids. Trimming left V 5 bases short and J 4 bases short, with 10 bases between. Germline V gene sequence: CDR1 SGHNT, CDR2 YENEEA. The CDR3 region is CASSPQSSDTQYF. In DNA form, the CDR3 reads TGTGCCAGCAGCCCTCAGTCGTCAGATACGCAGTATTTT. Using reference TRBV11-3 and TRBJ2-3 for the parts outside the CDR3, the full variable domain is EAGVVQSPRYKIIEKKQPVAFWCNPISGHNTLYWYLQNLGQGPELLIRYENEEAVDDSQLPKDRFSAERLKGVDSTLKIQPAELGDSAVYLCASSPQSSDTQYFGPGTRLTVL.

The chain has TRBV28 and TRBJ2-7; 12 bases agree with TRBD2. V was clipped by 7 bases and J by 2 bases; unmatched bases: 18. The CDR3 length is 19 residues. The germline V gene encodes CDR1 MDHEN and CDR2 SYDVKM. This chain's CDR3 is CASMALIGSTSGRPYEQYF. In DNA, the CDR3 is TGTGCCAGCATGGCCCTAATTGGTTCGACTAGCGGGAGACCCTACGAGCAGTACTTC.

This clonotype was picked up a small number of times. The CDR3 here is CASSRSGSAKNIQYF. The DNA of the CDR3 is TGTGCCAGCAGCCGGTCAGGCAGTGCCAAAAACATTCAGTACTTC. V usage is TRBV5-6 and J usage is TRBJ2-4; D is undetermined. V gave up 4 bases and J gave up 1 base, with 12 bases separating them. Germline V gene sequence: CDR1 SGHDT, CDR2 YYEEEE. The CDR3 totals 15 residues.

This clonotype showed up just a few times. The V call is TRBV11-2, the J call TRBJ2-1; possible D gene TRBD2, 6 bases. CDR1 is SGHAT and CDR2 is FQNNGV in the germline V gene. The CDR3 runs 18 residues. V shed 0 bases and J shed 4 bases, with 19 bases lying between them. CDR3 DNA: TGTGCCAGCAGCTTAGAAGGTCTTGGGCTAGCGATATACAATGAGCAGTTCTTC. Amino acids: CASSLEGLGLAIYNEQFF. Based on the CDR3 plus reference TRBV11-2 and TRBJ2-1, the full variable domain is EAGVAQSPRYKIIEKRQSVAFWCNPISGHATLYWYQQILGQGPKLLIQFQNNGVVDDSQLPKDRFSAERLKGVDSTLKIQPAKLEDSAVYLCASSLEGLGLAIYNEQFFGPGTRLTVL.

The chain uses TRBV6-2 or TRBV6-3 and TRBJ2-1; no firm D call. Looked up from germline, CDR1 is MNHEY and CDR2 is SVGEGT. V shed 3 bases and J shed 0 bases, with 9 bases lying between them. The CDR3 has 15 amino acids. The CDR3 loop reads CASSYLVSSYNEQFF. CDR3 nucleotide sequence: TGTGCCAGCAGTTATCTGGTAAGCTCCTACAATGAGCAGTTCTTC.

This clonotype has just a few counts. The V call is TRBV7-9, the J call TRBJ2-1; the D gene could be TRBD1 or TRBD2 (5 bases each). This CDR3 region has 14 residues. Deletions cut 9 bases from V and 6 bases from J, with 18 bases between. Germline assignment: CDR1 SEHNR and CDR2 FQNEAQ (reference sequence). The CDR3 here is CASVRDGALNEQFF. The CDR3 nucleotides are TGTGCCAGTGTGAGGGACGGAGCCCTCAATGAGCAGTTCTTC.

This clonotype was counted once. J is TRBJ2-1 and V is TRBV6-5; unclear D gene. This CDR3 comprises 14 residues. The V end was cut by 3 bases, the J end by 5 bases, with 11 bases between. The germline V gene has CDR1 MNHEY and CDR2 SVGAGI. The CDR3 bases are TGTGCCAGCAGTTATGGAGTAATGAACAATGAGCAGTTCTTC. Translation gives CASSYGVMNNEQFF.

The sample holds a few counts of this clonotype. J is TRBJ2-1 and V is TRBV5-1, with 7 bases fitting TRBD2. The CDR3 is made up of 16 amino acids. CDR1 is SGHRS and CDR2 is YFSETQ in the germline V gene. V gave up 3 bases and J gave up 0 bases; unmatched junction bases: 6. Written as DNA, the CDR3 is TGCGCCAGCAGCTCCGGACTAGGGAGCTCCTACAATGAGCAGTTCTTC. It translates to CASSSGLGSSYNEQFF.

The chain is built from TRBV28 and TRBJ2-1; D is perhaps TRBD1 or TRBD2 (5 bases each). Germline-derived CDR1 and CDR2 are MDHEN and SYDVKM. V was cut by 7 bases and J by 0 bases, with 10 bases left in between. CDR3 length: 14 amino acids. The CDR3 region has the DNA TGTGCCAGCACCTCCGGGGCCTCCTACAATGAGCAGTTCTTC. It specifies CASTSGASYNEQFF.

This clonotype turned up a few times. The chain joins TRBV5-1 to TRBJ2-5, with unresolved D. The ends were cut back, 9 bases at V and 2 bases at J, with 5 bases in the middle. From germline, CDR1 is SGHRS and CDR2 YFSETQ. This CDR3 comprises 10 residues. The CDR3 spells CANRQETQYF. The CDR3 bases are TGCGCCAACCGACAAGAGACCCAGTACTTC. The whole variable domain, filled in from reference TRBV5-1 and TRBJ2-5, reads KAGVTQTPRYLIKTRGQQVTLSCSPISGHRSVSWYQQTPGQGLQFLFEYFSETQRNKGNFPGRFSGRQFSNSRSEMNVSTLELGDSALYLCANRQETQYFGPGTRLLVL.

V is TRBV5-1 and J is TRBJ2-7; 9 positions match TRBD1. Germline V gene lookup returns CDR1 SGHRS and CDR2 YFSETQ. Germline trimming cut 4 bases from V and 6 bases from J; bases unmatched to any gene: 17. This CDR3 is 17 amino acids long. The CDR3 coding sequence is TGCGCCAGCAGCCCCGGACCGAATACAGGGGGCCGGGCCGAGCAGTACTTC. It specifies CASSPGPNTGGRAEQYF.

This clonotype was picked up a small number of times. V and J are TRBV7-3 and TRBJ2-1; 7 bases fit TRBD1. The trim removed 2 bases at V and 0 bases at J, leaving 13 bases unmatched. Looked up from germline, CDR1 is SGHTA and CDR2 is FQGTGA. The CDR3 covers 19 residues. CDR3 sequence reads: CASSLVPATGWSSYNEQFF. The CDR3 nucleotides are TGTGCCAGCAGCTTAGTTCCTGCGACAGGGTGGAGCTCCTACAATGAGCAGTTCTTC.

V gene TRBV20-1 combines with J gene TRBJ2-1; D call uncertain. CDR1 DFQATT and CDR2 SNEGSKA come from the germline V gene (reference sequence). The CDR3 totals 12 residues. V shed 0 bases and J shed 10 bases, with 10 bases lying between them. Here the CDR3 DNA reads TGCAGTGCTAGAGATTTGGTGCAGGAGCAGTTCTTC. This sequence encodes CSARDLVQEQFF.

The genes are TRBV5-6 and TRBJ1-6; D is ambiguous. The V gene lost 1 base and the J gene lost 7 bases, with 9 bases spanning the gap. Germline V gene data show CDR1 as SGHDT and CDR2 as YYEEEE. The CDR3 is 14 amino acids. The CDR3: CASSLKSTNSPLHF. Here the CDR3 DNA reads TGTGCCAGCAGCTTGAAAAGTACGAATTCACCCCTCCACTTT.

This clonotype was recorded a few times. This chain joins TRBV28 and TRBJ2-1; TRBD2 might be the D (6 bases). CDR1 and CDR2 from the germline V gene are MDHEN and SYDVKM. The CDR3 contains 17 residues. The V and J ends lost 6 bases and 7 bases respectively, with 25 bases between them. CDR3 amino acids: CASRPLRGTGELNEQFF. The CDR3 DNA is TGTGCCAGCAGGCCGCTCCGTGGTACGGGAGAGTTGAATGAGCAGTTCTTC.

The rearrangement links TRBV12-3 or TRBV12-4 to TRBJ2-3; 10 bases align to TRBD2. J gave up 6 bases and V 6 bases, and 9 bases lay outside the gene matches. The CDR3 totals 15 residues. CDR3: CASSWTSGLSDTQYF. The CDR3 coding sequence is TGTGCCAGCAGCTGGACTAGCGGACTCTCGGATACGCAGTATTTT.

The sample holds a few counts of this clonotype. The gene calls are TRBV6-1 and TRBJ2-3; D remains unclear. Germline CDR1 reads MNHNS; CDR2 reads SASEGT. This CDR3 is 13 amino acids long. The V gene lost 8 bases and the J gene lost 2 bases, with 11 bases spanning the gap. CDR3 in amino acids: CASRLIVTDTQYF. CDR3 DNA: TGTGCCAGCCGCCTGATCGTCACAGATACGCAGTATTTT.

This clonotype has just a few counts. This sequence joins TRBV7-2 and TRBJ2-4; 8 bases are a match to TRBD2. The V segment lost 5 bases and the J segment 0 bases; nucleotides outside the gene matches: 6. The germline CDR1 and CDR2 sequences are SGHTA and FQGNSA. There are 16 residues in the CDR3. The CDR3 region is CASSPSGGLAKNIQYF. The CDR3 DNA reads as TGTGCCAGCAGCCCGAGCGGGGGCCTAGCCAAAAACATTCAGTACTTC.